Listed below are T cell receptor beta chains from one sample, sequenced in a study of blood T cell repertoires in COVID-19. The protocol was immunoSEQ multiplex PCR, while the TCRdb copy is restricted to in-frame clones and leaves out a portion. In the table there are about 320,000 clones, around 90% of which are singletons. The material sequenced was PBMCs or T cells enriched from blood (not recorded which). These TCRs come from a man in his 60s who had recovered from COVID-19. Both conserved end residues are part of each CDR3. The D gene is left open where the match is weak. Not every row has a clone size; where given, it reads once, few, many or a size class.

clone_size: once; v_call: TRBV9; j_call: TRBJ1-2; d_call: -; cdr3_aa: CASSWQANYGYTF; cdr3_nt: TGTGCCAGCAGCTGGCAGGCTAACTATGGCTACACCTTC
clone_size: -; v_call: TRBV15; j_call: TRBJ1-1; d_call: TRBD1; cdr3_aa: CATSRDGQGALKTEAFF; cdr3_nt: TGTGCCACCAGCAGAGATGGACAGGGGGCTCTGAAGACTGAAGCTTTCTTT
clone_size: -; v_call: TRBV11-3; j_call: TRBJ2-1; d_call: -; cdr3_aa: CASSLSFSRGYEQFF; cdr3_nt: TGTGCCAGCAGCCTTTCGTTTAGCAGGGGCTATGAGCAGTTCTTC
clone_size: -; v_call: TRBV11-1; j_call: TRBJ2-2; d_call: -; cdr3_aa: CASSPRYGIGELFF; cdr3_nt: TGTGCCAGCAGCCCGAGATACGGGATCGGGGAGCTGTTTTTT
clone_size: many; v_call: TRBV5-4; j_call: TRBJ2-7; d_call: -; cdr3_aa: CASSLAVRKEQYF; cdr3_nt: TGTGCCAGCAGCTTGGCCGTCAGGAAGGAGCAGTACTTC
clone_size: few; v_call: TRBV7-9; j_call: TRBJ2-7; d_call: -; cdr3_aa: CASRSDRNYEQYF; cdr3_nt: TGTGCCAGCCGGTCAGACAGGAACTACGAGCAGTACTTC
clone_size: -; v_call: TRBV7-2; j_call: TRBJ1-1; d_call: -; cdr3_aa: CASSFTRTENTEAFF; cdr3_nt: TGTGCCAGCAGCTTTACAAGGACAGAGAACACTGAAGCTTTCTTT
clone_size: once; v_call: TRBV7-9; j_call: TRBJ1-1; d_call: -; cdr3_aa: CASSPAGEPTEAFF; cdr3_nt: TGTGCCAGCAGCCCGGCAGGGGAGCCCACTGAAGCTTTCTTT
clone_size: -; v_call: TRBV5-1; j_call: TRBJ1-4; d_call: -; cdr3_aa: CASSLMGAATNEKLFF; cdr3_nt: TGCGCCAGCAGCTTGATGGGAGCGGCAACTAATGAAAAACTGTTTTTT
clone_size: -; v_call: TRBV11-2; j_call: TRBJ2-5; d_call: -; cdr3_aa: CASSLGTTGGGETQYF; cdr3_nt: TGTGCCAGCAGCTTAGGGACTACCGGCGGGGGCGAGACCCAGTACTTC
clone_size: -; v_call: TRBV6-6; j_call: TRBJ2-7; d_call: -; cdr3_aa: CASSYSRDYEQYF; cdr3_nt: TGTGCCAGCAGTTACTCCAGGGACTACGAGCAGTACTTC
clone_size: -; v_call: TRBV19; j_call: TRBJ2-1; d_call: TRBD2; cdr3_aa: CASSTGLKSSEQFF; cdr3_nt: TGTGCCAGTAGTACGGGACTAAAGTCGAGTGAGCAGTTCTTC
clone_size: -; v_call: TRBV19; j_call: TRBJ2-2; d_call: TRBD1; cdr3_aa: CASSIKGQGAAGELFF; cdr3_nt: TGTGCCAGTAGTATAAAGGGACAGGGAGCGGCCGGGGAGCTGTTTTTT
clone_size: -; v_call: TRBV19; j_call: TRBJ1-2; d_call: -; cdr3_aa: CASSIADRSAYGYTF; cdr3_nt: TGTGCCAGTAGTATAGCTGACAGGTCCGCCTATGGCTACACCTTC
clone_size: once; v_call: TRBV11-1; j_call: TRBJ2-1; d_call: -; cdr3_aa: CASSAGVGNEQFF; cdr3_nt: TGTGCCAGCAGCGCGGGCGTGGGGAATGAGCAGTTCTTC
clone_size: -; v_call: TRBV6-5; j_call: TRBJ2-1; d_call: -; cdr3_aa: CASSKLAGSYNEQFF; cdr3_nt: TGTGCCAGCAGTAAACTAGCTGGCTCCTACAATGAGCAGTTCTTC
clone_size: -; v_call: TRBV6-6; j_call: TRBJ2-3; d_call: -; cdr3_aa: CASFPGPGRDTQYF; cdr3_nt: TGTGCCAGCTTCCCGGGTCCAGGGCGGGATACGCAGTATTTT
clone_size: -; v_call: TRBV28; j_call: TRBJ1-1; d_call: TRBD1; cdr3_aa: CASSSRQGRVDTEAFF; cdr3_nt: TGTGCCAGCAGTTCCCGACAGGGGAGGGTGGACACTGAAGCTTTCTTT
clone_size: -; v_call: TRBV3-1/TRBV3-2; j_call: TRBJ2-4; d_call: TRBD1; cdr3_aa: CASSHRDSLAKNIQYF; cdr3_nt: TGTGCCAGCAGCCACCGGGACAGTCTAGCCAAAAACATTCAGTACTTC
clone_size: -; v_call: TRBV4-3; j_call: TRBJ2-5; d_call: -; cdr3_aa: CASSQGQRSQETQYF; cdr3_nt: TGCGCCAGCAGCCAAGGGCAGCGAAGCCAAGAGACCCAGTACTTC
clone_size: -; v_call: TRBV4-1; j_call: TRBJ1-2; d_call: -; cdr3_aa: CASSPTSQGSNYGYTF; cdr3_nt: TGCGCCAGCAGCCCCACGTCACAGGGTTCCAACTATGGCTACACCTTC
clone_size: -; v_call: TRBV27; j_call: TRBJ2-3; d_call: -; cdr3_aa: CASSLSTVPRADTQYF; cdr3_nt: TGTGCCAGCAGTTTATCGACAGTCCCTCGCGCAGATACGCAGTATTTT
clone_size: -; v_call: TRBV12-5; j_call: TRBJ2-2; d_call: -; cdr3_aa: CASGFEDGELFF; cdr3_nt: TGTGCTAGTGGTTTTGAGGACGGGGAGCTGTTTTTT
clone_size: -; v_call: TRBV19; j_call: TRBJ1-1; d_call: TRBD1; cdr3_aa: CASGDRYLNTEAFF; cdr3_nt: TGTGCCAGTGGGGACAGATACTTGAACACTGAAGCTTTCTTT
clone_size: -; v_call: TRBV7-8; j_call: TRBJ2-6; d_call: -; cdr3_aa: CASTARSSGANVLTF; cdr3_nt: TGTGCCAGCACCGCACGGAGCTCTGGGGCCAACGTCCTGACTTTC
clone_size: -; v_call: TRBV7-2; j_call: TRBJ2-6; d_call: -; cdr3_aa: CASSLASGGSGANVLTF; cdr3_nt: TGTGCCAGCAGCTTAGCTTCCGGCGGGTCTGGGGCCAACGTCCTGACTTTC
clone_size: once; v_call: TRBV29-1; j_call: TRBJ1-5; d_call: -; cdr3_aa: CSVEAGVGQPQHF; cdr3_nt: TGCAGCGTTGAGGCAGGTGTAGGTCAGCCCCAGCATTTT
clone_size: -; v_call: TRBV28; j_call: TRBJ1-5; d_call: TRBD1; cdr3_aa: CASRHRDRGNQPQHF; cdr3_nt: TGTGCCAGCAGACACCGGGACAGGGGCAATCAGCCCCAGCATTTT
clone_size: once; v_call: TRBV3-1/TRBV3-2; j_call: TRBJ2-6; d_call: -; cdr3_aa: CASSQPRTSGANVLTF; cdr3_nt: TGTGCCAGCAGCCAACCCAGAACCTCTGGGGCCAACGTCCTGACTTTC
clone_size: -; v_call: TRBV5-1; j_call: TRBJ2-1; d_call: TRBD1; cdr3_aa: CASSPLEQGNNEQFF; cdr3_nt: TGCGCCAGCAGCCCCCTAGAACAGGGGAACAATGAGCAGTTCTTC
clone_size: -; v_call: TRBV11-3; j_call: TRBJ2-1; d_call: -; cdr3_aa: CASSLGPTSTISYNEQFF; cdr3_nt: TGTGCCAGCAGCTTAGGGCCCACTAGCACAATCTCCTACAATGAGCAGTTCTTC
clone_size: -; v_call: TRBV3-1/TRBV3-2; j_call: TRBJ1-1; d_call: -; cdr3_aa: CASSQERRTEAFF; cdr3_nt: TGTGCCAGCAGCCAAGAGAGGAGGACTGAAGCTTTCTTT